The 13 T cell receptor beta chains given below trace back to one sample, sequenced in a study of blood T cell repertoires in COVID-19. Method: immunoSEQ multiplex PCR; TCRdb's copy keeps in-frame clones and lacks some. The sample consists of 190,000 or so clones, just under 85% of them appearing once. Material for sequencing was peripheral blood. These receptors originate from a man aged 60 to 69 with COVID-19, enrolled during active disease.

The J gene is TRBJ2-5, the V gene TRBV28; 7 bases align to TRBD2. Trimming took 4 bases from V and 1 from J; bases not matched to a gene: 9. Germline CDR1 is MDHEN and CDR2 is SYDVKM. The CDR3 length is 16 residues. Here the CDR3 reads CASSSASGLPQETQYF. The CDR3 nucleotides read TGTGCCAGCAGTTCCGCTAGCGGACTGCCCCAAGAGACCCAGTACTTC. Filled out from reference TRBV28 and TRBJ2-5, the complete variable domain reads DVKVTQSSRYLVKRTGEKVFLECVQDMDHENMFWYRQDPGLGLRLIYFSYDVKMKEKGDIPEGYSVSREKKERFSLILESASTNQTSMYLCASSSASGLPQETQYFGPGTRLLVL.

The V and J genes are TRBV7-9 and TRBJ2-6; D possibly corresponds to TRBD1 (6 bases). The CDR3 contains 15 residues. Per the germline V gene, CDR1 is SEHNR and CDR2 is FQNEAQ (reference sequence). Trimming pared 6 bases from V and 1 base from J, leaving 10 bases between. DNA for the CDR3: TGTGCCAGCAGATGGGACATTTCTGGGGCCAACGTCCTGACTTTC. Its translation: CASRWDISGANVLTF.

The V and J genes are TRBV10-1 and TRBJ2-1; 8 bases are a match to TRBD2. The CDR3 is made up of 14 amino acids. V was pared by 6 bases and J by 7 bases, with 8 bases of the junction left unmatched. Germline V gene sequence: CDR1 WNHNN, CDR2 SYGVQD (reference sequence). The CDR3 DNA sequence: TGCGCCAGCAGCGGGAGGGCCGGAGGGAATGAGCAGTTCTTC. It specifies CASSGRAGGNEQFF.

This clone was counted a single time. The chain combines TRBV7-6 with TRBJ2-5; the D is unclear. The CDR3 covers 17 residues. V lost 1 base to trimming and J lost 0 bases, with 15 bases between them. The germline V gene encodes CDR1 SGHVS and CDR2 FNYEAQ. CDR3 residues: CASSLGSRTWYQETQYF. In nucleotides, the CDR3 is TGTGCCAGCAGCTTAGGGTCCAGAACCTGGTACCAAGAGACCCAGTACTTC.

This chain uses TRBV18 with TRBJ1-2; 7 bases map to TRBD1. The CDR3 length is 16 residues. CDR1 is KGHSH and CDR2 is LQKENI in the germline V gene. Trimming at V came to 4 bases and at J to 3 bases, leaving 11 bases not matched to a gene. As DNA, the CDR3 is TGTGCCAGCTCACTGTATAATTACGGACAGGACTATGGCTACACCTTC. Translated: CASSLYNYGQDYGYTF.

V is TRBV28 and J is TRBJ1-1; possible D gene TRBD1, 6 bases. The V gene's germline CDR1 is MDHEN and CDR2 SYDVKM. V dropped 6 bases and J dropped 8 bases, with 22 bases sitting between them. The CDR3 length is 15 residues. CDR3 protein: CASSPSPGTRMEAFF. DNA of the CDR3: TGTGCCAGCAGCCCTAGTCCCGGGACAAGGATGGAAGCTTTCTTT. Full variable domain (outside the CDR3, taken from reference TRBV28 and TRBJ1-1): DVKVTQSSRYLVKRTGEKVFLECVQDMDHENMFWYRQDPGLGLRLIYFSYDVKMKEKGDIPEGYSVSREKKERFSLILESASTNQTSMYLCASSPSPGTRMEAFFGQGTRLTVV.

CDR3 DNA sequence: TGTGCCAGCAGCCGAGGACAGGCGGCCTTTGATACGCAGTATTTT. Residues: CASSRGQAAFDTQYF. The chain combines TRBV5-5 with TRBJ2-3, with 7 bases aligning to TRBD1. The CDR3 runs to 15 residues. V lost 4 bases, J lost 6 bases, and 11 bases stayed unmatched. CDR1 is SGHKS, CDR2 YYEKEE, per germline (reference sequence).

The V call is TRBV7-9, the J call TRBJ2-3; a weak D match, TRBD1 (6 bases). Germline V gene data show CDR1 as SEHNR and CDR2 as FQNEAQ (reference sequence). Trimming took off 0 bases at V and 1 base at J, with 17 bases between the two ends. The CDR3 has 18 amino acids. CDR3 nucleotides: TGTGCCAGCAGCTTAGCGCTCTCTAACTCAGGGGGCACAGATACGCAGTATTTT. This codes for CASSLALSNSGGTDTQYF.

The CDR3 DNA reads as TGTGCCTGGAGCCGCGGACAGGGGTATGATGGCTACACCTTC. Encoded protein: CAWSRGQGYDGYTF. The chain couples TRBV30 to TRBJ1-2; 9 positions agree with TRBD1. Germline V lookup: CDR1 GTSNPN, CDR2 SVGIG (reference sequence). The V segment lost 3 bases and the J segment 6 bases; nucleotides outside the gene matches: 8. The CDR3 is 14 amino acids. Combining the CDR3 with reference TRBV30 and TRBJ1-2 gives the whole variable domain SQTIHQWPATLVQPVGSPLSLECTVEGTSNPNLYWYRQAAGRGLQLLFYSVGIGQISSEVPQNLSASRPQDRQFILSSKKLLLSDSGFYLCAWSRGQGYDGYTFGSGTRLTVV.

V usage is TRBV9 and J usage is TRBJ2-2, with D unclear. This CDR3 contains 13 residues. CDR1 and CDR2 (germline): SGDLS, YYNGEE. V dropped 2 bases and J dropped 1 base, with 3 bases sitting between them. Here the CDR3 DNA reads TGTGCCAGCAGCGTGAGGAACACCGGGGAGCTGTTTTTT. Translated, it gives CASSVRNTGELFF.

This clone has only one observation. CDR3 coding DNA: TGTGCCAGCTCACCATATTCAGGGGGCAATCAGCCCCAGCATTTT. It codes for CASSPYSGGNQPQHF. The gene calls are TRBV18 and TRBJ1-5; D perhaps matches TRBD1 (6 bases). The germline V gene encodes CDR1 KGHSH and CDR2 LQKENI. The CDR3 spans 15 residues. The germline V and J ends were trimmed by 2 bases and 2 bases, with 10 bases remaining between them.

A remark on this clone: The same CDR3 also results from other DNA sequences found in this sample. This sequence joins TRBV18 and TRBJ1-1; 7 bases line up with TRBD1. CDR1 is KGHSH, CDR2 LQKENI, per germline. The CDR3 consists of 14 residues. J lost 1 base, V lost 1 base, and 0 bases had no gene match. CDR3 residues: CASSPRQGNTEAFF. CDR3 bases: TGTGCCAGCTCACCACGACAGGGGAACACTGAAGCTTTCTTT. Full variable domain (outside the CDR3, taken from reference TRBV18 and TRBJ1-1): NAGVMQNPRHLVRRRGQEARLRCSPMKGHSHVYWYRQLPEEGLKFMVYLQKENIIDESGMPKERFSAEFPKEGPSILRIQQVVRGDSAAYFCASSPRQGNTEAFFGQGTRLTVV.

The CDR3 nucleotides read TGCGCCAGCAGCTTGTCCCCGAATGAAAAACTGTTTTTT. It translates to CASSLSPNEKLFF. V usage is TRBV5-1 and J usage is TRBJ1-4; D remains ambiguous. CDR1 and CDR2 (germline): SGHRS, YFSETQ. The V end was cut by 1 base, the J end by 5 bases, with 6 bases between. The CDR3 runs to 13 residues.